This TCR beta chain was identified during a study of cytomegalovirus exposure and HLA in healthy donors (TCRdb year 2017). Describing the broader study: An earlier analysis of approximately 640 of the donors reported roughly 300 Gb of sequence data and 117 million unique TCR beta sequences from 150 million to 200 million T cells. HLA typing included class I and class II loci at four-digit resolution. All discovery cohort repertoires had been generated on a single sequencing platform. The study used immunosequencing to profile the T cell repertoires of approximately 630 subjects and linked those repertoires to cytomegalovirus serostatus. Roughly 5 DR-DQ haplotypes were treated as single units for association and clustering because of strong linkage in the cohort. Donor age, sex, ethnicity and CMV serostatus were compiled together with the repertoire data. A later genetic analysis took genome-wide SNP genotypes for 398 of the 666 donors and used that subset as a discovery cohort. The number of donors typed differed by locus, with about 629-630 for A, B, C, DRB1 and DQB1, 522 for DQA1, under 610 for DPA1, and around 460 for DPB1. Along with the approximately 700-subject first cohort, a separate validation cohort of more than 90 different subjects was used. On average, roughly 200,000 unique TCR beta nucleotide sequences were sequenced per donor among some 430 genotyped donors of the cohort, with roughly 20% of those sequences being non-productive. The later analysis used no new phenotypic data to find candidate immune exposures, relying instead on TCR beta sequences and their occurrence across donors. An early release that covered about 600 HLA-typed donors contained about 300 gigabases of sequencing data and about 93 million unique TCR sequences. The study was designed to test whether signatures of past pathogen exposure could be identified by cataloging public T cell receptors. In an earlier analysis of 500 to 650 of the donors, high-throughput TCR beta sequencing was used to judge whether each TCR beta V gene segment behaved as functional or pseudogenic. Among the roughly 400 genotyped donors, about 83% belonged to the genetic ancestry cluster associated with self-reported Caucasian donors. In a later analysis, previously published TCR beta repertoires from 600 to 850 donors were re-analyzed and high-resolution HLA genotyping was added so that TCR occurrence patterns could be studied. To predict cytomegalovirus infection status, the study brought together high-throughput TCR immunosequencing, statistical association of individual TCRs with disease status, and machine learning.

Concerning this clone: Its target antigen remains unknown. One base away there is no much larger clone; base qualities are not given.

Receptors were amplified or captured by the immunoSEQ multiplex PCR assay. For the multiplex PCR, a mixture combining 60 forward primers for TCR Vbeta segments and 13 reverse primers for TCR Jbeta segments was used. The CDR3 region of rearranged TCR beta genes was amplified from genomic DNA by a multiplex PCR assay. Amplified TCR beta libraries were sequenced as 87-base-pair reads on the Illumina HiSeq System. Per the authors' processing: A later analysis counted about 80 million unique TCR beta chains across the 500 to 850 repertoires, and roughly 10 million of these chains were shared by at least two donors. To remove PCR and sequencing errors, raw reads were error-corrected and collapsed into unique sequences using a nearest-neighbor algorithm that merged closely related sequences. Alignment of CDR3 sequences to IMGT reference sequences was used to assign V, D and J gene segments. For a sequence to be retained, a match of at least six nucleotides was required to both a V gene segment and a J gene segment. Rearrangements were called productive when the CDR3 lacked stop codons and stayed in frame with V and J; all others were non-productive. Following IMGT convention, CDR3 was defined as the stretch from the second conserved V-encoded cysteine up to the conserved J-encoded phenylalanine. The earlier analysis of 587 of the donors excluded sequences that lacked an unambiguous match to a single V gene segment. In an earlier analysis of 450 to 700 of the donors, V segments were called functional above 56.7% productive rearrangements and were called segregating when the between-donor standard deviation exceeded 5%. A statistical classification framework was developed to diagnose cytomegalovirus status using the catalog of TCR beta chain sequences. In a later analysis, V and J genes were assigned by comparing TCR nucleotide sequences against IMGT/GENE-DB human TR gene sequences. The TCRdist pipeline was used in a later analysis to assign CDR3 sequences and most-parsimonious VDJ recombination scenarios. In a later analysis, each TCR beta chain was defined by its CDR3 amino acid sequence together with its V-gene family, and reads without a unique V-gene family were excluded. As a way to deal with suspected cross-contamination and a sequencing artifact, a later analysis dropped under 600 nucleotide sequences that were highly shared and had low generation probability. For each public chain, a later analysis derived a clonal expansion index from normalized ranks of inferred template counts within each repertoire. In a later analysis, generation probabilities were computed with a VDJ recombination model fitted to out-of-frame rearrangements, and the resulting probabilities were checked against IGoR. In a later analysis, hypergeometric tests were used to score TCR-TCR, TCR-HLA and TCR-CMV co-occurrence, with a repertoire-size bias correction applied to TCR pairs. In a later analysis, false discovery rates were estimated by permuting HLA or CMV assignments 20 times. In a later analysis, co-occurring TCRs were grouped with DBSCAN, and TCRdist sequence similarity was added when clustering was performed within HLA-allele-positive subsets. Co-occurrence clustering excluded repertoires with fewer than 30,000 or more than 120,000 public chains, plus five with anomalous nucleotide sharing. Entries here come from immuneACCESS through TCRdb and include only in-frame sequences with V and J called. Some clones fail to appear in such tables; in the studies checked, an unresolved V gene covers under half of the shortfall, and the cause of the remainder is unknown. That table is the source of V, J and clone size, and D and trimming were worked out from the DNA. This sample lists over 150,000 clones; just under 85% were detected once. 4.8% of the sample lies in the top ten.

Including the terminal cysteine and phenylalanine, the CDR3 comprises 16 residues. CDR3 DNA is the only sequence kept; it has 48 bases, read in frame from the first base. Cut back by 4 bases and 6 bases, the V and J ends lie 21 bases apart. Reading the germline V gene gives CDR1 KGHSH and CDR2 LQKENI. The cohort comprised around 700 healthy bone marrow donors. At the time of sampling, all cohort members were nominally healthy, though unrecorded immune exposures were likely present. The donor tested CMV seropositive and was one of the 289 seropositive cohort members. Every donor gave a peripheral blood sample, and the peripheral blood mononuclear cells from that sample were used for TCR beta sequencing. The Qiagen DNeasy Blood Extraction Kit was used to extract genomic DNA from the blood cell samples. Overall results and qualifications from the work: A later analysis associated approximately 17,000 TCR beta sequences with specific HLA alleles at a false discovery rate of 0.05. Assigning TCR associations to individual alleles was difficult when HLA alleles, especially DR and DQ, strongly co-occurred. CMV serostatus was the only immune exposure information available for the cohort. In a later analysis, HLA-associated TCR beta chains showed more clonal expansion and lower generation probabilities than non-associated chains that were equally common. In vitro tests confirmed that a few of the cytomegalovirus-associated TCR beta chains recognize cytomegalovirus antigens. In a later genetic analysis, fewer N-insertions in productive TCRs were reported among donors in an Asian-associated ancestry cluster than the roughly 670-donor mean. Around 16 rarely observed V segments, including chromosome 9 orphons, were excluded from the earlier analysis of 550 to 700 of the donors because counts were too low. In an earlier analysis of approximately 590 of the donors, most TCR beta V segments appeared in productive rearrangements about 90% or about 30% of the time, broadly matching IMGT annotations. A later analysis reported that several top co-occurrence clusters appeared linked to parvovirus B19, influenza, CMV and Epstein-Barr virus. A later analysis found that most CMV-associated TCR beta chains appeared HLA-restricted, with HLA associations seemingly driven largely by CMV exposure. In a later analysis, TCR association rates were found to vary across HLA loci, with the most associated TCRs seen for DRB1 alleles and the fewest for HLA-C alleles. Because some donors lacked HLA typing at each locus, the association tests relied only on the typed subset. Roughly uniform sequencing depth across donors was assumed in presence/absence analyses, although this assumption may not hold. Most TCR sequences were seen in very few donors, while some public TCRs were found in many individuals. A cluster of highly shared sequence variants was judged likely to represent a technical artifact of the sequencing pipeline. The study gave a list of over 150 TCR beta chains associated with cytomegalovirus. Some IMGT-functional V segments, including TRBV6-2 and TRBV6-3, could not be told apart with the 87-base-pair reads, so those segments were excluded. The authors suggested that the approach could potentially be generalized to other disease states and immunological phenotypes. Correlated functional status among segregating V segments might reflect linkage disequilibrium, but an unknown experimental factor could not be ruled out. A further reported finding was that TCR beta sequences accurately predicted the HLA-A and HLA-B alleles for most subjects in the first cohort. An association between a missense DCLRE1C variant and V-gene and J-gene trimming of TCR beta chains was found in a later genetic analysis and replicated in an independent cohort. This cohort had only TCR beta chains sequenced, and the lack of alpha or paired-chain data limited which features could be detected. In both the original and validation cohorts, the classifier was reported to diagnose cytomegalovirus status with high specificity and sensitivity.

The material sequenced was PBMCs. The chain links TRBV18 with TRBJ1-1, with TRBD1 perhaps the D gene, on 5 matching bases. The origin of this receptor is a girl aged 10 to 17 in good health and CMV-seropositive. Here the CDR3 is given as CASSLGTGLWGAEAFF. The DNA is TGTGCCAGCTCACTTGGTACGGGACTCTGGGGAGCTGAAGCTTTCTTT.